The source of this TCR beta chain is a study of T-cell reconstitution after alpha-beta-depleted transplantation in children. Many counts were recorded for this clonotype. Its antigen is unknown. As it was prepared, the TCRbeta library received unique molecular identifiers. TCRdb analysed the PCR reads with MiXCR anew, one entry per CDR3 protein. This sample has approximately 300,000 distinct CDR3 sequences, with roughly 11% found just once. Regarding the study as a whole: The main origin of T-cell counts and diversity one year after transplant was newly produced T cells.

The V segment lost 7 bases and the J segment 4 bases; nucleotides outside the gene matches: 16. CDR1 and CDR2 from the germline V gene are SGHAT and FQDESV (reference sequence). This CDR3 comprises 17 residues. V usage is TRBV11-1 and J usage is TRBJ2-1; TRBD2 matches at 7 bases. The sequence came from a male patient aged 2 to 9 who had a stem cell transplant for chronic granulomatous disease, so the T cells may come from the graft donor. Sample: peripheral blood, taken 180 days after TCRalphabeta/CD19-depleted stem cell transplant. CDR3 bases: TGTGCCAGCACCCCAAGTGCCCAGTGGGGGGGGTACAATGAGCAGTTCTTC. This codes for CASTPSAQWGGYNEQFF.